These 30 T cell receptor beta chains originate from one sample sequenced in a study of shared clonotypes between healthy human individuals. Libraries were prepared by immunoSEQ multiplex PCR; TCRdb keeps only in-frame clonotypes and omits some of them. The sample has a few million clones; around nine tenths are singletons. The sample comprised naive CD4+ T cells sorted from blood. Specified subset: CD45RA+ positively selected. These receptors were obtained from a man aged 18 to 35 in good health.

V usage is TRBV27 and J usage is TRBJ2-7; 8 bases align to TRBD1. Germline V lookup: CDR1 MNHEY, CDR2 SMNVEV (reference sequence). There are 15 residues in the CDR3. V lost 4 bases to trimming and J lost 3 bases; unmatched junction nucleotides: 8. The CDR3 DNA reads TGTGCCAGCAGTTCAGGACAGGGTTGGGGCTACGAGCAGTACTTC. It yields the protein CASSSGQGWGYEQYF.

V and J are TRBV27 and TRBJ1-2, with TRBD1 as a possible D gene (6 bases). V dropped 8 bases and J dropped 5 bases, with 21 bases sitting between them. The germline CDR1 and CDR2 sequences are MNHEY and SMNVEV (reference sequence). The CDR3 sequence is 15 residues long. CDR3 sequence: CASGALGTGAYGYTF. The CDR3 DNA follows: TGTGCCAGCGGCGCCCTCGGGACGGGGGCATATGGCTACACCTTC.

CDR3 protein: CASSNSGANVLTF. For the CDR3, the DNA is TGTGCCAGCAGCAACTCTGGGGCCAACGTCCTGACTTTC. This chain links TRBV28 with TRBJ2-6; D gene uncertain. This CDR3 region has 13 residues. CDR1 MDHEN and CDR2 SYDVKM come from the germline V gene. The ends were cut back, 6 bases at V and 0 bases at J, with 3 bases in the middle.

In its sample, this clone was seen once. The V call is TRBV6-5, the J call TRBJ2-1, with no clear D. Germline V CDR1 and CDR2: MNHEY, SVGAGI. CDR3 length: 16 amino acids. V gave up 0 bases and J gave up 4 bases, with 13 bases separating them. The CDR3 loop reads CASSYSDRRAYNEQFF. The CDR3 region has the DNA TGTGCCAGCAGTTACTCCGACCGCCGGGCGTACAATGAGCAGTTCTTC.

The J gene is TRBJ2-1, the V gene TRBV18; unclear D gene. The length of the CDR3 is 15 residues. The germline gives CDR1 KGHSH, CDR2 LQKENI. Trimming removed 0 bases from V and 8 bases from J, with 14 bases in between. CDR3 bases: TGTGCCAGCTCACCACCCCTGTCCGGTAGGGATGAGCAGTTCTTC. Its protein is CASSPPLSGRDEQFF. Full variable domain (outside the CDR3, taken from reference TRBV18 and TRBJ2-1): NAGVMQNPRHLVRRRGQEARLRCSPMKGHSHVYWYRQLPEEGLKFMVYLQKENIIDESGMPKERFSAEFPKEGPSILRIQQVVRGDSAAYFCASSPPLSGRDEQFFGPGTRLTVL.

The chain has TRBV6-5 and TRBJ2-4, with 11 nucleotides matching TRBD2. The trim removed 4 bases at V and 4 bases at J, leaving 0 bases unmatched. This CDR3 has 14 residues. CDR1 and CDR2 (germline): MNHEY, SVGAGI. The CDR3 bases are TGTGCCAGCAGTTCTAGCGGGGGGAAAAACATTCAGTACTTC. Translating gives CASSSSGGKNIQYF.

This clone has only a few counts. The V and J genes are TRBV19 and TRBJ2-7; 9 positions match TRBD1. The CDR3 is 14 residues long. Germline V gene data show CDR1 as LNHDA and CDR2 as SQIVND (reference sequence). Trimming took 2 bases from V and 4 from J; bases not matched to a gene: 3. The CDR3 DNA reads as TGTGCCAGTAGTATAACAGGGGGCAGGTACGAGCAGTACTTC. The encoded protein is CASSITGGRYEQYF.

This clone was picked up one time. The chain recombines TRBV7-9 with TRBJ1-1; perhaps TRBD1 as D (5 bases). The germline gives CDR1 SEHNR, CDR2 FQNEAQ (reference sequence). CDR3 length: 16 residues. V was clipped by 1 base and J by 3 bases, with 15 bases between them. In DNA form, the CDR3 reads TGTGCCAGCAGCTTAGTCCGGGGCTGGGGGGACACTGAAGCTTTCTTT. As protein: CASSLVRGWGDTEAFF.

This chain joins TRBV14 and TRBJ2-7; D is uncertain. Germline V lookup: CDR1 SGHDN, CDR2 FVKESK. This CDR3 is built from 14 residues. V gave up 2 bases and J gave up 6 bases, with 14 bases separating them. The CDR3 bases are TGTGCCAGCAGCCAAATATCAGCCGCCAGCGAGCAGTACTTC. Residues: CASSQISAASEQYF.

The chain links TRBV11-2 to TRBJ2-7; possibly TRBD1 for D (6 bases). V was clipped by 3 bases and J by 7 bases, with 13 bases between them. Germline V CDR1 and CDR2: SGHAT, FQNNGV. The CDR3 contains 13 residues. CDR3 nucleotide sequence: TGTGCCAGCAGCTTGGGGGCAATAGAGGAGCAGTACTTC. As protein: CASSLGAIEEQYF.

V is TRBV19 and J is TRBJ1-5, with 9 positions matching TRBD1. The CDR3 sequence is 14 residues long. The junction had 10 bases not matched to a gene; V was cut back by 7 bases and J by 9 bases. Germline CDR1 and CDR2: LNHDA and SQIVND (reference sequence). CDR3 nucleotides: TGTGCCAGTACTTACGGGACAGGGAGGCTGCCCCAGCATTTT. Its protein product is CASTYGTGRLPQHF.

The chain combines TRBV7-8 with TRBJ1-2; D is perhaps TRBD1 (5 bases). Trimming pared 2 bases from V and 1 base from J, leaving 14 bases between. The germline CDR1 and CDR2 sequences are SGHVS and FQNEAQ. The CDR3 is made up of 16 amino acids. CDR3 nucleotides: TGTGCCAGCAGCTTAAGAGGGGTGGGGAGTAACTATGGCTACACCTTC. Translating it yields CASSLRGVGSNYGYTF. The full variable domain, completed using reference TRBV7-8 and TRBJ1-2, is GAGVSQSPRYKVAKRGQDVALRCDPISGHVSLFWYQQALGQGPEFLTYFQNEAQLDKSGLPSDRFFAERPEGSVSTLKIQRTQQEDSAVYLCASSLRGVGSNYGYTFGSGTRLTVV.

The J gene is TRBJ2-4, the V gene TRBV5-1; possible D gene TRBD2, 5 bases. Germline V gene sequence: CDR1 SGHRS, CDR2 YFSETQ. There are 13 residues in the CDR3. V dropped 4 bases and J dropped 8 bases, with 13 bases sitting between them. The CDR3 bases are TGCGCCAGCAGCGACGGCAGCGGAGACATTCAGTACTTC. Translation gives CASSDGSGDIQYF.

This CDR3 is CASRSGTGPYEQYF. The CDR3 DNA reads TGCGCCAGCAGATCCGGGACAGGACCCTACGAGCAGTACTTC. This chain connects TRBV5-1 to TRBJ2-7; 8 bases line up with TRBD1. The CDR3 consists of 14 residues. V was clipped by 5 bases and J by 2 bases; unmatched bases: 6. Germline loops: CDR1 SGHRS, CDR2 YFSETQ. Full variable domain (outside the CDR3, taken from reference TRBV5-1 and TRBJ2-7): KAGVTQTPRYLIKTRGQQVTLSCSPISGHRSVSWYQQTPGQGLQFLFEYFSETQRNKGNFPGRFSGRQFSNSRSEMNVSTLELGDSALYLCASRSGTGPYEQYFGPGTRLTVT.

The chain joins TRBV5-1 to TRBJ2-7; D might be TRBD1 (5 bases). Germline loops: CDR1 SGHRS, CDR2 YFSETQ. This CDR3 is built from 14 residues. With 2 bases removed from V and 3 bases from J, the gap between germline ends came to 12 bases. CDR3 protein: CASSLDRTFYEQYF. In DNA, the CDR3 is TGCGCCAGCAGCTTAGACAGAACATTCTACGAGCAGTACTTC.

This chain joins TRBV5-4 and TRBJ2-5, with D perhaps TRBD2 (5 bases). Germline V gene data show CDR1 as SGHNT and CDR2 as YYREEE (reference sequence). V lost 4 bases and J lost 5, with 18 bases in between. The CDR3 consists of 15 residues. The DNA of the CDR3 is TGTGCCAGCAGCCGGCGTGAGGGCACCCCGGAGACCCAGTACTTC. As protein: CASSRREGTPETQYF.

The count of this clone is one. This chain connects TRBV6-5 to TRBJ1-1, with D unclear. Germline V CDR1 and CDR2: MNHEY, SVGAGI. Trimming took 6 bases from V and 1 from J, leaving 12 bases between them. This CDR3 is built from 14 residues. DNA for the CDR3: TGTGCCAGCAGAGGGAATGGACGGAACACTGAAGCTTTCTTT. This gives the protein CASRGNGRNTEAFF.

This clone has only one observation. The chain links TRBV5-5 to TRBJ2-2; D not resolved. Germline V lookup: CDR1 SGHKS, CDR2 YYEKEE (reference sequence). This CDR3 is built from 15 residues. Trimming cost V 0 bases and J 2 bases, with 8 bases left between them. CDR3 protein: CASSLVMANTGELFF. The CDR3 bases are TGTGCCAGCAGCTTGGTTATGGCTAACACCGGGGAGCTGTTTTTT.

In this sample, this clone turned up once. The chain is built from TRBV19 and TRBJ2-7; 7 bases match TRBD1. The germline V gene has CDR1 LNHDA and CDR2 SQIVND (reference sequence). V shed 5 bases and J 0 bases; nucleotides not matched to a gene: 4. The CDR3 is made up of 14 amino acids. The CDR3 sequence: CASSPTGRSYEQYF. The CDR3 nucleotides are TGTGCCAGTAGTCCGACAGGGCGCTCCTACGAGCAGTACTTC.

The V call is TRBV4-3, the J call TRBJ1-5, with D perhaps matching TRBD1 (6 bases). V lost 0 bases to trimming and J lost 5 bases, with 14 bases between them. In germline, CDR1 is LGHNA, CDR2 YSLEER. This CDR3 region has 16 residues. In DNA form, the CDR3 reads TGCGCCAGCAGCCAAGATTACAGGGCAACTCATCAGCCCCAGCATTTT. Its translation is CASSQDYRATHQPQHF.

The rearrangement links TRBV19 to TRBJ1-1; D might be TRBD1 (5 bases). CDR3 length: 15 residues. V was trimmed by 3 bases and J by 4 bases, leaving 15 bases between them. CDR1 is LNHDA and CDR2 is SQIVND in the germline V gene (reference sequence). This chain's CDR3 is CASSIPDRSGTEAFF. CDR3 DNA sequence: TGTGCCAGTAGTATCCCCGACAGAAGTGGCACTGAAGCTTTCTTT.

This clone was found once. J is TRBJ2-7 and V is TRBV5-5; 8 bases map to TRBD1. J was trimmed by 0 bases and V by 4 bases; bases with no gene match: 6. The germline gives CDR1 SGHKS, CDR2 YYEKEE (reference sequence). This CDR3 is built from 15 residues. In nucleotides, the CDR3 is TGTGCCAGCAGCGTATCCGGGACAGGCTCCTACGAGCAGTACTTC. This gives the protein CASSVSGTGSYEQYF. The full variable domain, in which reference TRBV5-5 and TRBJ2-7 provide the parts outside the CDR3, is DAGVTQSPTHLIKTRGQQVTLRCSPISGHKSVSWYQQVLGQGPQFIFQYYEKEERGRGNFPDRFSARQFPNYSSELNVNALLLGDSALYLCASSVSGTGSYEQYFGPGTRLTVT.

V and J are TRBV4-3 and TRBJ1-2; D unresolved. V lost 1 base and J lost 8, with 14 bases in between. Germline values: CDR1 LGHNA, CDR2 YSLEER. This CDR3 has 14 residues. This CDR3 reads CASSQGLIGNGYTF. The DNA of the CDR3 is TGCGCCAGCAGCCAAGGGTTGATCGGTAACGGCTACACCTTC.

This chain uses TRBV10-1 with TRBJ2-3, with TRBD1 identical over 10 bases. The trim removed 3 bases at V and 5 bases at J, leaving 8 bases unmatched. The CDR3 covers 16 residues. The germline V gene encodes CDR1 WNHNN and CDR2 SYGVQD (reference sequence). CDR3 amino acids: CASSDKTGGALDTQYF. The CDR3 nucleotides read TGCGCCAGCAGTGATAAGACAGGGGGCGCTTTAGATACGCAGTATTTT.

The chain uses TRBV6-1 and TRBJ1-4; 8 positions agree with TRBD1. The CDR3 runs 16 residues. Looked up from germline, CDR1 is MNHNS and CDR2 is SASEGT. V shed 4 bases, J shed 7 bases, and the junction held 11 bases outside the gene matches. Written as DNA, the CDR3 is TGTGCCAGCAGTGCGGACAGGGCAAGTTACACTGAAAAACTGTTTTTT. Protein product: CASSADRASYTEKLFF.

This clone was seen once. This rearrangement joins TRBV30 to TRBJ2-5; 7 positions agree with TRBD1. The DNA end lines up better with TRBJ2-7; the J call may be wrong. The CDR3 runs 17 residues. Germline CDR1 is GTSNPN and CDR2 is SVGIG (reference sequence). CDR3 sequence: CAWCRGQTSSVSYEQYF. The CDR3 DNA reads TGTGCCTGGTGTAGGGGACAGACCTCATCCGTCTCCTACGAGCAGTACTTC.

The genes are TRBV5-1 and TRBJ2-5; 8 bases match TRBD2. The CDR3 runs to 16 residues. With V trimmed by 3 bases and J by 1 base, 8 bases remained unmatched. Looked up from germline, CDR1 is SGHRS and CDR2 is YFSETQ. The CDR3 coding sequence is TGCGCCAGCAGCTCGGAGGGGACTAGAGTCCAAGAGACCCAGTACTTC. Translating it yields CASSSEGTRVQETQYF.

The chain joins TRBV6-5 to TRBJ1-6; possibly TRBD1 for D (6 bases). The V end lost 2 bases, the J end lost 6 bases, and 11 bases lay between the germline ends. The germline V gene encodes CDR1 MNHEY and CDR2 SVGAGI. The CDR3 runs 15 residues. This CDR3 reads CASSYGGLPNSPLHF. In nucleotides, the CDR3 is TGTGCCAGCAGTTACGGGGGGCTCCCTAATTCACCCCTCCACTTT.

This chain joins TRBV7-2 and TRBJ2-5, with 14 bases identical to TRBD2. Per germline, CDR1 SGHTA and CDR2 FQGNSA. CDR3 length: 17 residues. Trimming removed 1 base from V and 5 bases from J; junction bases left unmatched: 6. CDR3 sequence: CASSLGRLAGGLETQYF. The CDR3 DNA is TGTGCCAGCAGCTTAGGGAGACTAGCGGGAGGGCTTGAGACCCAGTACTTC.

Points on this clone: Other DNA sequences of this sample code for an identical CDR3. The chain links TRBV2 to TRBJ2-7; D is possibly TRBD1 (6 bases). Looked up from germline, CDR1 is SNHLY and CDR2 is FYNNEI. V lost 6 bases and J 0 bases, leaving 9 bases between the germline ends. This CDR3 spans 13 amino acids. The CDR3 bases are TGTGCCAGCAGCCGGGACAACTCCTACGAGCAGTACTTC. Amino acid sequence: CASSRDNSYEQYF.